A selection of T cell receptor beta chains follows, all from one sample in a study of cytomegalovirus exposure and HLA in healthy donors. Measured with immunoSEQ multiplex PCR; TCRdb has only the in-frame clones, and not every one. The sample has over 80,000 clones, approximately 74% seen once; the top ten hold around an eighth. Sequencing was done on a sample of PBMCs. Every receptor here comes from a woman in her 70s in good health and CMV-seropositive. The CDR3 runs from the conserved cysteine through the conserved F or W. D genes are given only for firm matches. The size of a clone is reported for some rows only, either as once, few or many, or as a class for expanded clones.

j_call | v_call | clone_size | d_call | cdr3_aa | cdr3_nt
TRBJ2-1 | TRBV7-2 | - | - | CASSRPGMEFF | TGTGCCAGCAGCCGACCGGGAATGGAGTTCTTC
TRBJ2-1 | TRBV7-6 | - | - | CASSLSRFEQFF | TGTGCCAGCAGCTTAAGCCGGTTTGAGCAGTTCTTC
TRBJ2-6 | TRBV7-9 | - | - | CSSSLAQGAGANVLTF | TGTTCCAGCAGCTTAGCTCAAGGGGCTGGGGCCAACGTCCTGACTTTC
TRBJ2-1 | TRBV11-2 | - | TRBD2 | CASSGLAGGNEQFF | TGTGCCAGCAGCGGTCTAGCGGGAGGTAATGAGCAGTTCTTC
TRBJ1-4 | TRBV5-1 | few | TRBD1 | CASSFQGVSEKLFF | TGCGCCAGCAGCTTCCAGGGGGTCTCTGAAAAACTGTTTTTT
TRBJ2-7 | TRBV28 | - | - | CASSLGGNYEQYF | TGTGCCAGCAGTTTAGGGGGGAATTACGAGCAGTACTTC
TRBJ1-3 | TRBV10-3 | once | - | CAISQSTGLASGNTIYF | TGTGCCATCAGTCAATCAACAGGGTTGGCTTCTGGAAACACCATATATTTT
TRBJ1-1 | TRBV2 | - | - | CASSGEQREAFF | TGTGCCAGCAGTGGGGAGCAGCGCGAAGCTTTCTTT
TRBJ2-7 | TRBV7-2 | - | - | CASSSRQGGYEQYF | TGTGCCAGCAGCTCCAGACAGGGAGGTTACGAGCAGTACTTC
TRBJ1-2 | TRBV11-2 | few | - | CASSLGVTGSPSYGYTF | TGTGCCAGCAGCTTAGGGGTAACGGGGTCACCGAGCTATGGCTACACCTTC
TRBJ1-1 | TRBV7-3 | - | - | CASSSSRETEAFF | TGTGCCAGCAGCTCATCCCGGGAAACTGAAGCTTTCTTT
TRBJ2-7 | TRBV5-5 | few | TRBD1 | CASSLGQGYYEQYF | TGTGCCAGCAGCTTGGGACAGGGGTACTACGAGCAGTACTTC
TRBJ2-6 | TRBV5-1 | - | - | CASSLDTGPRISGANVLTF | TGCGCCAGCAGCTTGGATACAGGCCCCAGAATCTCTGGGGCCAACGTCCTGACTTTC
TRBJ2-1 | TRBV9 | - | - | CASSLQMGNEQFF | TGTGCCAGCAGTTTACAGATGGGCAATGAGCAGTTCTTC
TRBJ1-2 | TRBV10-3 | once | TRBD1 | CAISGQGMDGYTF | TGTGCCATCAGTGGACAGGGAATGGATGGCTACACCTTC
TRBJ2-2 | TRBV28 | - | TRBD1 | CASSLKVKWGQITGELFF | TGTGCCAGCAGTTTAAAGGTGAAATGGGGACAGATCACCGGGGAGCTGTTTTTT
TRBJ1-2 | TRBV5-5 | - | TRBD1 | CASSLEGQGYGYTF | TGTGCCAGCAGCTTGGAGGGACAGGGGTATGGCTACACCTTC
TRBJ2-6 | TRBV7-2 | - | TRBD1 | CASSVTGPSSSGANVLTF | TGTGCCAGCAGCGTGACAGGGCCCTCCAGCTCTGGGGCCAACGTCCTGACTTTC
TRBJ2-5 | TRBV7-2 | - | TRBD2 | CASSSTSGRGAQYF | TGTGCCAGCAGCTCGACTAGCGGGAGGGGGGCCCAGTACTTC
TRBJ2-5 | TRBV10-2 | - | TRBD1 | CASSSPGAGGETQYF | TGCGCCAGCAGTTCCCCTGGGGCAGGGGGCGAGACCCAGTACTTC
TRBJ2-7 | TRBV5-1 | few | TRBD1 | CASSFVGPGGYEQYF | TGTGCCAGCAGCTTTGTGGGGCCAGGGGGCTACGAGCAGTACTTC
TRBJ1-2 | TRBV6-4 | - | TRBD1 | CASSMGQGYGYTF | TGTGCCAGCAGCATGGGACAGGGCTATGGCTACACCTTC
TRBJ1-5 | TRBV10-3 | - | - | CAISGGALYSNQPQHF | TGTGCCATCAGCGGTGGGGCACTTTATAGCAATCAGCCCCAGCATTTT
TRBJ2-2 | TRBV11-3 | - | - | CASSLVAGPGELFF | TGTGCCAGCAGCTTAGTCGCAGGGCCCGGGGAGCTGTTTTTT
TRBJ1-1 | TRBV14 | once | - | CASSQDLNTEAFF | TGTGCCAGCAGCCAAGATCTTAACACTGAAGCTTTCTTT
TRBJ2-7 | TRBV6-5 | - | TRBD1 | CATGQGLRYF | TGTGCCACCGGACAGGGCCTGAGGTACTTC
TRBJ2-7 | TRBV30 | once | - | CAWSTQSPHEQYF | TGTGCCTGGAGTACCCAGTCTCCCCACGAGCAGTACTTC
TRBJ2-3 | TRBV9 | - | TRBD2 | CASSGGLAGATDTQYF | TGTGCCAGCAGCGGGGGACTAGCGGGAGCCACAGATACGCAGTATTTT
TRBJ2-5 | TRBV11-3 | few | - | CASSLGGHSEETQYF | TGTGCCAGCAGCTTAGGGGGGCATTCAGAAGAGACCCAGTACTTC
TRBJ2-7 | TRBV19 | - | - | CASSRDSYEQYF | TGTGCCAGCTCCCGGGATTCCTACGAGCAGTACTTC
TRBJ2-7 | TRBV2 | - | TRBD2 | CASRTLAGTGYEQYF | TGTGCCAGCAGGACTTTAGCGGGAACCGGCTACGAGCAGTACTTC
TRBJ2-1 | TRBV4-2 | - | - | CASSQGNNTYNEQFF | TGTGCCAGCAGCCAAGGTAACAATACCTACAATGAGCAGTTCTTC
TRBJ1-1 | TRBV6-1 | once | - | CASSEYLGGTEAFF | TGTGCCAGCAGTGAATATCTGGGAGGCACTGAAGCTTTCTTT
TRBJ2-1 | TRBV6-1 | - | TRBD2 | CASLAGGNEQFF | TGTGCCAGCCTAGCGGGGGGGAATGAGCAGTTCTTC
TRBJ2-3 | TRBV18 | - | TRBD1 | CASSPGTGRADTQYF | TGTGCCAGCTCCCCCGGGACAGGGAGGGCAGATACGCAGTATTTT
TRBJ2-5 | TRBV5-1 | - | - | CASSVWDYQETQYF | TGCGCCAGCAGCGTTTGGGACTACCAAGAGACCCAGTACTTC
TRBJ2-5 | TRBV5-1 | - | - | CASSFRQGGETQYF | TGCGCCAGCAGCTTCAGGCAGGGTGGGGAGACCCAGTACTTC
TRBJ1-5 | TRBV2 | - | TRBD1 | CASSSRQGGSQPQHF | TGTGCCAGCAGTTCCCGACAGGGCGGAAGTCAGCCCCAGCATTTT
TRBJ2-1 | TRBV7-2 | - | TRBD1 | CASSSGQGLNEQFF | TGTGCCAGCAGCTCGGGACAGGGGTTGAATGAGCAGTTCTTC
TRBJ2-1 | TRBV18 | once | TRBD1 | CASSPETGASYNEQFF | TGTGCCAGCTCACCGGAGACAGGGGCTTCCTACAATGAGCAGTTCTTC
TRBJ1-3 | TRBV12-1 | once | - | CASTLLDGGDYF | TGTGCCAGCACCCTCCTCGATGGGGGCGATTATTTT
TRBJ2-7 | TRBV7-7 | - | - | CASSLGDIYEQYF | TGTGCTAGCAGCTTAGGGGACATTTACGAGCAGTACTTC
TRBJ2-7 | TRBV15 | - | TRBD2 | CATSHLSSGRDEQYF | TGTGCCACCAGCCACCTCTCTAGCGGGAGAGACGAGCAGTACTTC
TRBJ2-7 | TRBV4-3 | - | TRBD1 | CASSQSTGVWEQYF | TGCGCCAGCAGCCAATCCACAGGGGTTTGGGAGCAGTACTTC
TRBJ1-3 | TRBV9 | - | TRBD1 | CASSATGGGNTIYF | TGTGCCAGCAGCGCGACAGGGGGTGGAAACACCATATATTTT
TRBJ2-1 | TRBV4-2 | - | TRBD2 | CASSPTPSGGANEQFF | TGTGCCAGCAGCCCGACTCCTAGCGGGGGGGCCAATGAGCAGTTCTTC
TRBJ1-5 | TRBV5-6 | - | - | CASSQSGRVGNQPQHF | TGTGCCAGCAGCCAGAGTGGCAGGGTCGGCAATCAGCCCCAGCATTTT
TRBJ2-7 | TRBV7-2 | - | - | CASSSWTQSGSYEQYF | TGTGCCAGCAGCTCGTGGACACAATCGGGCTCCTACGAGCAGTACTTC
TRBJ2-4 | TRBV7-9 | once | TRBD1 | CASSIPFSQGDIQYF | TGTGCCAGCAGCATCCCCTTTTCCCAGGGGGACATTCAGTACTTC
TRBJ2-2 | TRBV7-8 | - | - | CASSLGLVTGELFF | TGTGCCAGCAGCTTAGGACTAGTTACCGGGGAGCTGTTTTTT
TRBJ1-1 | TRBV28 | few | - | CASSPPTFKGGGAAFF | TGTGCCAGCAGCCCCCCGACCTTTAAGGGAGGAGGTGCGGCTTTCTTT